This TCR beta chain comes out of a study of OX40 agonist ivuxolimab in advanced cancers. The study's findings and limits: Low normalized T-cell clonal expansion was also seen in some nonresponders.

Only in-frame clones appear in the TCRdb table, and some are missing; sequencing was by immunoSEQ multiplex PCR. The sample lists 20,000 to 25,000 clones; 80% to 90% were seen once. For this clone: Its antigen is unknown.

The V end was cut by 4 bases, the J end by 0 bases, with 16 bases between. Germline values: CDR1 KGHSH, CDR2 LQKENI. CDR3 length equals 16 residues. The source was CD4+ or CD8+ T cells sorted from blood, collected in a trial of the OX40 agonist ivuxolimab. The chain couples TRBV18 to TRBJ2-7, with D possibly called TRBD1 or TRBD2 (5 bases each). This sequence was found in an adult with an advanced solid tumor such as melanoma, head and neck, liver or kidney cancer. CDR3 nucleotide sequence: TGTGCCAGCTCACTCTTCCGGGACCCGAGCTCCTACGAGCAGTACTTC. Amino acids: CASSLFRDPSSYEQYF.